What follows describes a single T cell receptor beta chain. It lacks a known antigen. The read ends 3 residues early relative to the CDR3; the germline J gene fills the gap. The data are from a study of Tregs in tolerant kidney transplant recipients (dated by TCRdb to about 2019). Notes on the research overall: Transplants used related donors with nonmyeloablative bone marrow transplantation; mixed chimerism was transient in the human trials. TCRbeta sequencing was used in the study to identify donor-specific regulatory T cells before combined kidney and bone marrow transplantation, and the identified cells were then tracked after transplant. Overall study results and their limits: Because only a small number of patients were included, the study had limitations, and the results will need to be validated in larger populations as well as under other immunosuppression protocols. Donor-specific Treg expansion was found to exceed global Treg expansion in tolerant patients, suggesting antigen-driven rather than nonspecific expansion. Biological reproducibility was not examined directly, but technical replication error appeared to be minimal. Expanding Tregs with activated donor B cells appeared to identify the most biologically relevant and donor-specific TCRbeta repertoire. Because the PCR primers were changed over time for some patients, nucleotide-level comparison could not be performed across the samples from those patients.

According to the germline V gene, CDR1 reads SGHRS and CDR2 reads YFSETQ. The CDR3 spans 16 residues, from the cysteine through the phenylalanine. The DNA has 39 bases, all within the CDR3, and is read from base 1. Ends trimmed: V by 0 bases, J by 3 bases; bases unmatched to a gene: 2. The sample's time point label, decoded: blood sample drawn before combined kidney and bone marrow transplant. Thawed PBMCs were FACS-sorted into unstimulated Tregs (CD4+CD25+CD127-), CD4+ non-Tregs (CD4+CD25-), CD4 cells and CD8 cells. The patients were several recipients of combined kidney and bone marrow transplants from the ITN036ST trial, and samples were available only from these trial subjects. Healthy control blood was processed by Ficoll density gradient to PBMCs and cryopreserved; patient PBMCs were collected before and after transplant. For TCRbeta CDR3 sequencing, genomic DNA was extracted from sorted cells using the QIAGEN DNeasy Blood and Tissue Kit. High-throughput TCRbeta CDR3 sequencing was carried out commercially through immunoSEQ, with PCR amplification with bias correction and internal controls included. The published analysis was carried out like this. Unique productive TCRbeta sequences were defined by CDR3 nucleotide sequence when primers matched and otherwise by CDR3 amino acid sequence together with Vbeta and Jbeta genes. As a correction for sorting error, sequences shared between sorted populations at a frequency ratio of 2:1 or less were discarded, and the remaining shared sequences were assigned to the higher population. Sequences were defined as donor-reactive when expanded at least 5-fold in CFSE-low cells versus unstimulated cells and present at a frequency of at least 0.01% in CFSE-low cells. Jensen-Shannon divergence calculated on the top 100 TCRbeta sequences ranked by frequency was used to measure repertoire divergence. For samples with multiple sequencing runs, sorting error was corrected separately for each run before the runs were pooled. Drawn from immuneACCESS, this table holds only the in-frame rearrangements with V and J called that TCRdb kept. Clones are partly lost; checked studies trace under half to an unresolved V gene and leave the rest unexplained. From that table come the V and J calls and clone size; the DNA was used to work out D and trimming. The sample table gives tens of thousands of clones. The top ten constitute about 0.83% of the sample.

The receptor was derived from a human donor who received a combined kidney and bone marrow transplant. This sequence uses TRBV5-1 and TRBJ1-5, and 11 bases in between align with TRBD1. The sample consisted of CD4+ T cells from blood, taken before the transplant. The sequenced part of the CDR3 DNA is TGCGCCAGCAGCTTGGGGGACAGGGGGAACAATCAGCCC. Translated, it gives CASSLGDRGNNQP. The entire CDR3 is CASSLGDRGNNQPQHF.